This T cell receptor (beta chain) was captured in a study of T cells expressing NK-cell markers. Study-wide background: The authors derived TCR beta repertoires from sorted CD3+CD56+NKG2C+, CD3+CD56+NKG2C- and CD3+CD56-NKG2C+ T cells. Study-wide results and caveats: Whether the expanded NKG2C+ T cell clones recognized HCMV remained unclear. The same clonotypes also predominated in the CD3+CD56-NKG2C+ fraction of several donors.

About this clonotype: Its antigen is unknown.

This CDR3 comprises 14 residues. UMIs accompanied the 5'RACE template switching by which TCR beta cDNA was made. TCRdb reprocessed the 5' RACE reads; each CDR3 protein has one entry and no DNA is given. The sample table includes some 150,000 distinct CDR3 sequences. The sample was blood T cells: a sorted CD56 or NKG2C T cell subset, CD4+ or CD8+ T cells, or bulk PBMC T cells (not recorded which). The V call is TRBV12-3 or TRBV12-4, the J call TRBJ2-2; TCRdb's assignment of TRBD1 cannot be checked, as there is no DNA. This clonotype was sampled from a young man in good health. The CDR3 loop is CASSPDRVTGELFF.